Listed below are T cell receptor beta chains from one sample, sequenced in a study of T cell responses to AZD1222 COVID-19 vaccine. Repertoires were generated with immunoSEQ multiplex PCR, while TCRdb's copy carries only in-frame clones and drops some. The data show around 110,000 clones, 80% to 90% seen once. Sample: peripheral blood, taken on day 0 of MenACWY control vaccination. Receptors originate from an adult in good health. Both conserved end residues are part of each CDR3. A D gene is named only where the DNA matches it firmly. Some rows mark clone size as missing; the rest say once, few, many or name a class of expanded clone.

len: 14
abundance: once
d_gene: .
v_gene: TRBV2
j_gene: TRBJ1-4
CDR3nt: TGTGCCAGCAATCGACAGGATACTCCGGTAAAACTGTTTTTT
CDR3aa: CASNRQDTPVKLFF

len: 14
abundance: .
d_gene: TRBD2
v_gene: TRBV7-2
j_gene: TRBJ2-7
CDR3nt: TGTGCCAGCAGCTTAGCCCGGGGGGGGTACGAGCAGTACTTC
CDR3aa: CASSLARGGYEQYF

len: 14
abundance: once
d_gene: .
v_gene: TRBV7-2
j_gene: TRBJ2-5
CDR3nt: TGTGCCAGCAGCTTAGGGCGGGGTCAAGAGACCCAGTACTTC
CDR3aa: CASSLGRGQETQYF

len: 17
abundance: .
d_gene: .
v_gene: TRBV4-2
j_gene: TRBJ2-1
CDR3nt: TGTGCCAGCAGCCAAGACCCTCGTGGCGGGGGCAACCATGAGCAGTTCTTC
CDR3aa: CASSQDPRGGGNHEQFF

len: 13
abundance: .
d_gene: .
v_gene: TRBV15
j_gene: TRBJ2-7
CDR3nt: TGTGCCACCAGCAGAGATCGTGGGTTCGAGCAGTACTTC
CDR3aa: CATSRDRGFEQYF

len: 14
abundance: once
d_gene: .
v_gene: TRBV18
j_gene: TRBJ1-2
CDR3nt: TGTGCCAGCTCACCAGGGACGGCAAACTATGGCTACACCTTC
CDR3aa: CASSPGTANYGYTF

len: 13
abundance: .
d_gene: .
v_gene: TRBV25-1
j_gene: TRBJ2-7
CDR3nt: TGTGCCAGCAAAAGGCCGGGAAATGACGAGCAGTACTTC
CDR3aa: CASKRPGNDEQYF

len: 17
abundance: once
d_gene: .
v_gene: TRBV5-4
j_gene: TRBJ2-6
CDR3nt: TGTGCCAGCAGCATAACAGGGACCTACTCTGGGGCCAACGTCCTGACTTTC
CDR3aa: CASSITGTYSGANVLTF

len: 15
abundance: .
d_gene: .
v_gene: TRBV6-5
j_gene: TRBJ1-1
CDR3nt: TGTGCCAGCAGTTATCATCTTACTGGAAACACTGAAGCTTTCTTT
CDR3aa: CASSYHLTGNTEAFF

len: 13
abundance: .
d_gene: .
v_gene: TRBV5-4
j_gene: TRBJ2-2
CDR3nt: TGTGCCAGCAGCGCACAGAACACCGGGGAGCTGTTTTTT
CDR3aa: CASSAQNTGELFF

len: 16
abundance: .
d_gene: .
v_gene: TRBV6-2/TRBV6-3
j_gene: TRBJ2-7
CDR3nt: TGTGCCAGCAGTTCCGGGACGGGACTGAGCTCCTACGAGCAGTACTTC
CDR3aa: CASSSGTGLSSYEQYF

len: 14
abundance: .
d_gene: .
v_gene: TRBV18
j_gene: TRBJ1-2
CDR3nt: TGTGCCAGCTCACAAGGGGCAGGGGATAATGGCTACACCTTC
CDR3aa: CASSQGAGDNGYTF

len: 14
abundance: .
d_gene: TRBD1
v_gene: TRBV6-2/TRBV6-3
j_gene: TRBJ1-1
CDR3nt: TGTGCCAGCATTTACCCGACAGGGGACTCGCAAGCTTTCTTT
CDR3aa: CASIYPTGDSQAFF

len: 12
abundance: .
d_gene: .
v_gene: TRBV7-2
j_gene: TRBJ2-3
CDR3nt: TGTGCCAGCAGCTTAGGCACAGATACGCAGTATTTT
CDR3aa: CASSLGTDTQYF

len: 14
abundance: .
d_gene: .
v_gene: TRBV30
j_gene: TRBJ1-4
CDR3nt: TGTGCCGTTTGGAATCCCCGAACTAATGAAAAACTGTTTTTT
CDR3aa: CAVWNPRTNEKLFF

len: 14
abundance: .
d_gene: TRBD2
v_gene: TRBV7-2
j_gene: TRBJ2-1
CDR3nt: TGTGCCAGCAGAAAAGCGGGGGCATACAATGAGCAGTTCTTC
CDR3aa: CASRKAGAYNEQFF

len: 14
abundance: .
d_gene: .
v_gene: TRBV11-3
j_gene: TRBJ2-7
CDR3nt: TGTGCCAGCAGCTTAGCCGACAGGCCTTACGAGCAGTACTTC
CDR3aa: CASSLADRPYEQYF

len: 17
abundance: .
d_gene: TRBD2
v_gene: TRBV10-3
j_gene: TRBJ2-7
CDR3nt: TGTGCCATCAGTTCAGGAGACGCACTAGCGGGGTCCTACGAGCAGTACTTC
CDR3aa: CAISSGDALAGSYEQYF

len: 16
abundance: .
d_gene: TRBD1
v_gene: TRBV4-3
j_gene: TRBJ2-3
CDR3nt: TGCGCCAGCAGCCAAGTAGGGACAGGGAATAGCCATACGCAGTATTTT
CDR3aa: CASSQVGTGNSHTQYF

len: 14
abundance: once
d_gene: .
v_gene: TRBV9
j_gene: TRBJ1-1
CDR3nt: TGTGCCAGCAGCTCTGGGGGTCGGAACACTGAAGCTTTCTTT
CDR3aa: CASSSGGRNTEAFF

len: 15
abundance: .
d_gene: .
v_gene: TRBV6-6
j_gene: TRBJ1-4
CDR3nt: TGTGCCAGCAGTTACGGTGACAGCCGGAATGAAAAACTGTTTTTT
CDR3aa: CASSYGDSRNEKLFF

len: 17
abundance: .
d_gene: .
v_gene: TRBV2
j_gene: TRBJ1-1
CDR3nt: TGTGCCAGCAGTGAATGGATTGGGGGGCTAGTGAACACTGAAGCTTTCTTT
CDR3aa: CASSEWIGGLVNTEAFF

len: 14
abundance: .
d_gene: .
v_gene: TRBV5-1
j_gene: TRBJ2-5
CDR3nt: TGCGCCAGCAGTTCGGTCGGGGCCCAAGAGACCCAGTACTTC
CDR3aa: CASSSVGAQETQYF

len: 15
abundance: .
d_gene: TRBD1
v_gene: TRBV7-2
j_gene: TRBJ1-1
CDR3nt: TGTGCCAGCAGCTTATCGGGACAGGGGGGAAGTGAAGCTTTCTTT
CDR3aa: CASSLSGQGGSEAFF

len: 15
abundance: .
d_gene: .
v_gene: TRBV5-1
j_gene: TRBJ2-7
CDR3nt: TGCGCCAGCGCCCCTGGGGGAGTGGGCCCCGGCGAGCAGTACTTC
CDR3aa: CASAPGGVGPGEQYF

len: 14
abundance: .
d_gene: TRBD1
v_gene: TRBV6-5
j_gene: TRBJ2-7
CDR3nt: TGTGCCAGCAGTTACAGGGGCGACAGGGTAGAGCAGTACTTC
CDR3aa: CASSYRGDRVEQYF

len: 12
abundance: .
d_gene: .
v_gene: TRBV19
j_gene: TRBJ1-5
CDR3nt: TGTGCCAGTAGTTCCGCTAATCAGCCCCAGCATTTT
CDR3aa: CASSSANQPQHF

len: 16
abundance: .
d_gene: .
v_gene: TRBV12-2
j_gene: TRBJ2-1
CDR3nt: TGTGCAAGTCGCTGGCCGAGGACTAGCGAGGCGAATGAGCAGTTCTTC
CDR3aa: CASRWPRTSEANEQFF

len: 14
abundance: .
d_gene: .
v_gene: TRBV25-1
j_gene: TRBJ1-6
CDR3nt: TGTGCCAGCACCCCTGGCTTATGGGGGTCACCCCTCCACTTT
CDR3aa: CASTPGLWGSPLHF

len: 15
abundance: .
d_gene: .
v_gene: TRBV5-4
j_gene: TRBJ1-1
CDR3nt: TGTGCCAGCAGCCCCGCGACAGATTTGAACACTGAAGCTTTCTTT
CDR3aa: CASSPATDLNTEAFF

len: 12
abundance: .
d_gene: .
v_gene: TRBV5-4
j_gene: TRBJ1-5
CDR3nt: TGTGCCAGCAGCTTCGGGGGACAGCCCCAGCATTTT
CDR3aa: CASSFGGQPQHF

len: 13
abundance: .
d_gene: .
v_gene: TRBV28
j_gene: TRBJ1-5
CDR3nt: TGTGCCAGCAGTTCCGGGGTTCGTCAGCCCCAGCATTTT
CDR3aa: CASSSGVRQPQHF

len: 17
abundance: .
d_gene: TRBD1
v_gene: TRBV15
j_gene: TRBJ1-5
CDR3nt: TGTGCCACCAGCAGAGACCCCCGGGACAGTAGCAATCAGCCCCAGCATTTT
CDR3aa: CATSRDPRDSSNQPQHF

len: 16
abundance: .
d_gene: TRBD2
v_gene: TRBV9
j_gene: TRBJ2-3
CDR3nt: TGTGCCAGCGGCGTAGGAGGTGCGGGGGTCTCAGATACGCAGTATTTT
CDR3aa: CASGVGGAGVSDTQYF

len: 17
abundance: .
d_gene: TRBD1
v_gene: TRBV6-2/TRBV6-3
j_gene: TRBJ2-1
CDR3nt: TGTGCCAGCAGTGTCGATGGGGGGACAGGGTACTACAATGAGCAGTTCTTC
CDR3aa: CASSVDGGTGYYNEQFF

len: 14
abundance: .
d_gene: .
v_gene: TRBV10-3
j_gene: TRBJ1-2
CDR3nt: TGTGCCATCAGTGAAAAGGGAACCCACTATGGCTACACCTTC
CDR3aa: CAISEKGTHYGYTF

len: 18
abundance: .
d_gene: TRBD2
v_gene: TRBV5-1
j_gene: TRBJ2-7
CDR3nt: TGCGCCAGCAGCTTGGTCCCCGAGGGTAAGCGGGGAAATACGAGGCAGTACTTC
CDR3aa: CASSLVPEGKRGNTRQYF

len: 14
abundance: .
d_gene: .
v_gene: TRBV5-1
j_gene: TRBJ1-3
CDR3nt: TGCGCCAGCAGCTTGGGGACAGAGGGAAACACCATATATTTT
CDR3aa: CASSLGTEGNTIYF

len: 15
abundance: once
d_gene: TRBD2
v_gene: TRBV4-2
j_gene: TRBJ2-1
CDR3nt: TGTGCCAGCAGCCAAGTACTAGCGGGGAGGAATGAGCAGTTCTTC
CDR3aa: CASSQVLAGRNEQFF

len: 12
abundance: .
d_gene: .
v_gene: TRBV6-5
j_gene: TRBJ1-1
CDR3nt: TGTGCCAGCAGCCGGGAGAACACTGAAGCTTTCTTT
CDR3aa: CASSRENTEAFF

len: 16
abundance: .
d_gene: .
v_gene: TRBV7-3
j_gene: TRBJ2-2
CDR3nt: TGTGCCAGCAGCCCTCAGACAGCCGCGAACACCGGGGAGCTGTTTTTT
CDR3aa: CASSPQTAANTGELFF

len: 13
abundance: .
d_gene: .
v_gene: TRBV12-3/TRBV12-4
j_gene: TRBJ1-2
CDR3nt: TGTGCCAGCAGTTTGCGCAGTGGCTATGGCTACACCTTC
CDR3aa: CASSLRSGYGYTF

len: 15
abundance: .
d_gene: .
v_gene: TRBV2
j_gene: TRBJ2-7
CDR3nt: TGTGCCAGCAATTCGGGAGACAGAGCCTCCTACGAGCAGTACTTC
CDR3aa: CASNSGDRASYEQYF

len: 16
abundance: .
d_gene: TRBD2
v_gene: TRBV6-2/TRBV6-3
j_gene: TRBJ2-1
CDR3nt: TGTGCCAGCAGTTACCCCGGCGGGGGGGCCGCCAATGAGCAGTTCTTC
CDR3aa: CASSYPGGGAANEQFF

len: 13
abundance: .
d_gene: TRBD1
v_gene: TRBV6-4
j_gene: TRBJ1-1
CDR3nt: TGTGCCAGCAGTCCTACAGGGGCCACTGAAGCTTTCTTT
CDR3aa: CASSPTGATEAFF